What follows is one TCR beta chain and its context. This entry belongs to a study of blood T cell repertoires in COVID-19. Turning to the study itself: Italy, Spain and the United States were the sources of the convalescent and acute COVID-19 samples. PBMCs, B-cell-depleted T cells, or T cells were the source of the cDNA or gDNA that made up the material.

In the authors' methods: By means of reference gene primer amplification, nucleated cell counts were estimated. The assay was immunoSEQ multiplex PCR, and TCRdb's table has in-frame clones only and misses some. That table is the source of V, J and clone size, and D and trimming were worked out from the DNA. This sample yields approximately 200,000 clones, of which approximately 89% are seen a single time; 3.5% to 5% belongs to the top ten. The germline V gene has CDR1 LNHDA and CDR2 SQIVND (reference sequence). The trim removed 7 bases at V and 11 bases at J, leaving 7 bases unmatched. This CDR3 has 11 amino acids.

This chain connects TRBV19 to TRBJ1-1; TRBD1 agrees at 7 bases. Sequenced input: peripheral blood. This sequence originates from a woman in her 30s with acute or convalescent COVID-19. The chain's CDR3 is CASNQDRAAFF. CDR3 bases: TGTGCCAGTAACCAAGACAGGGCGGCTTTCTTT.